A selection of T cell receptor beta chains follows, all from one sample in a study of T cell changes during pregnancy in multiple sclerosis. TCRdb's copy holds only in-frame clones and misses some; the assay was immunoSEQ multiplex PCR. The repertoire holds about 100,000 clones, with 90% as singletons. The sequencing used peripheral blood, collected in the second trimester of pregnancy. These receptors were taken from a female donor in good health, enrolled as a control in a pregnancy study. The CDR3 runs from the conserved cysteine through the conserved F or W. The order of the fields is J gene, D gene, CDR3 length, clone size, V gene, CDR3 DNA, CDR3 protein. A D gene is named only where the DNA matches it firmly. Clone size appears in some rows only: once, few, many, or a class for an expanded clone.

j_gene: TRBJ2-7; d_gene: TRBD2; len: 19; abundance: -; v_gene: TRBV13; CDR3nt: TGTGCCAGCAGCTTAAAGACAACGGGACTAGCGGGAGGGCCCTACGAGCAGTACTTC; CDR3aa: CASSLKTTGLAGGPYEQYF
j_gene: TRBJ2-3; d_gene: -; len: 12; abundance: -; v_gene: TRBV30; CDR3nt: TGTGCCTGGAGTGGGGGGGCAGATACGCAGTATTTT; CDR3aa: CAWSGGADTQYF
j_gene: TRBJ1-1; d_gene: TRBD1; len: 15; abundance: -; v_gene: TRBV9; CDR3nt: TGTGCCAGCAGCTCCTTAGCGACAGGGTGGACTGAAGCTTTCTTT; CDR3aa: CASSSLATGWTEAFF
j_gene: TRBJ2-7; d_gene: TRBD2; len: 16; abundance: once; v_gene: TRBV7-2; CDR3nt: TGTGCCAGCAGCTGGGTCTCGGGCGGGAGCTCCTACGAGCAGTACTTC; CDR3aa: CASSWVSGGSSYEQYF
j_gene: TRBJ1-1; d_gene: TRBD1; len: 15; abundance: -; v_gene: TRBV18; CDR3nt: TGTGCCAGCTCACCACCGACAGGGAAGGACACTGAAGCTTTCTTT; CDR3aa: CASSPPTGKDTEAFF
j_gene: TRBJ1-5; d_gene: TRBD1; len: 16; abundance: -; v_gene: TRBV5-5; CDR3nt: TGTGCCAGCAGCTTGGGCACAGGGGGTCGGGATCAGCCCCAGCATTTT; CDR3aa: CASSLGTGGRDQPQHF
j_gene: TRBJ2-2; d_gene: TRBD2; len: 15; abundance: -; v_gene: TRBV5-1; CDR3nt: TGCGCCAGCAGCTTGACGGGGGGGCCCGCCGGGGAGCTGTTTTTT; CDR3aa: CASSLTGGPAGELFF
j_gene: TRBJ2-7; d_gene: TRBD1; len: 17; abundance: -; v_gene: TRBV9; CDR3nt: TGTGCCAGCAGCGCCCTGTATCGGGGACAGGGCCCCTACGAGCAGTACTTC; CDR3aa: CASSALYRGQGPYEQYF
j_gene: TRBJ1-3; d_gene: -; len: 16; abundance: -; v_gene: TRBV7-6; CDR3nt: TGTGCCAGCAGCTTAGCGAGTCCGGGCTCTGGAAACACCATATATTTT; CDR3aa: CASSLASPGSGNTIYF
j_gene: TRBJ1-2; d_gene: -; len: 15; abundance: -; v_gene: TRBV9; CDR3nt: TGTGCCAGCAGCGTAGAACAGGGAGATAGCTATGGCTACACCTTC; CDR3aa: CASSVEQGDSYGYTF
j_gene: TRBJ2-1; d_gene: -; len: 20; abundance: -; v_gene: TRBV11-3; CDR3nt: TGTGCCAGCAGCCCGACCCCGGGTAGCGCCAGAGAGAGCTCCTACAATGAGCAGTTCTTC; CDR3aa: CASSPTPGSARESSYNEQFF
j_gene: TRBJ1-4; d_gene: TRBD1; len: 14; abundance: -; v_gene: TRBV11-1; CDR3nt: TGTGCCAGCAGCCCCGACAGGGGTAATGAAAAACTGTTTTTT; CDR3aa: CASSPDRGNEKLFF
j_gene: TRBJ1-1; d_gene: TRBD1; len: 16; abundance: -; v_gene: TRBV12-5; CDR3nt: TGTGCTAGTGGTTTGCCGGGACAGGGGGTGGACACTGAAGCTTTCTTT; CDR3aa: CASGLPGQGVDTEAFF
j_gene: TRBJ2-2; d_gene: TRBD1; len: 21; abundance: -; v_gene: TRBV5-1; CDR3nt: TGCGCCAGCAGCTTGTTAGGCCCAGGGGGCGACCAGTCGAGGAACACCGGGGAGCTGTTTTTT; CDR3aa: CASSLLGPGGDQSRNTGELFF
j_gene: TRBJ1-5; d_gene: -; len: 15; abundance: -; v_gene: TRBV28; CDR3nt: TGTGCCAGCAGCTCCGACAGCCATAGCAATCAGCCCCAGCATTTT; CDR3aa: CASSSDSHSNQPQHF
j_gene: TRBJ2-7; d_gene: TRBD2; len: 12; abundance: -; v_gene: TRBV7-2; CDR3nt: TGTGCCAGCAGCAGCGGGAGGGCCGCGCAGTACTTC; CDR3aa: CASSSGRAAQYF
j_gene: TRBJ1-2; d_gene: TRBD1; len: 16; abundance: -; v_gene: TRBV19; CDR3nt: TGTGCCAGTAGTATAGAACAGGGACAGGGTTCTGTTGGCTACACCTTC; CDR3aa: CASSIEQGQGSVGYTF
j_gene: TRBJ2-1; d_gene: -; len: 11; abundance: -; v_gene: TRBV6-1; CDR3nt: TGTGCCAGCAGTGTACTCAATGAGCAGTTCTTC; CDR3aa: CASSVLNEQFF
j_gene: TRBJ2-7; d_gene: -; len: 14; abundance: -; v_gene: TRBV13; CDR3nt: TGTGCCAGCAGCGTAGACGGCAGGACCTACGAGCAGTACTTC; CDR3aa: CASSVDGRTYEQYF
j_gene: TRBJ1-2; d_gene: TRBD1; len: 14; abundance: few; v_gene: TRBV5-1; CDR3nt: TGCGCCAGCAGCTTCGGACAGGTGGAGGATGGCTACACCTTC; CDR3aa: CASSFGQVEDGYTF
j_gene: TRBJ2-3; d_gene: -; len: 14; abundance: few; v_gene: TRBV7-8; CDR3nt: TGTGCCAGCAGCTTGAGTAGCGGCACAGATACGCAGTATTTT; CDR3aa: CASSLSSGTDTQYF
j_gene: TRBJ1-3; d_gene: -; len: 15; abundance: -; v_gene: TRBV7-9; CDR3nt: TGTGCCAGCAGCTTAGGAGGAGGGGCTGGAAACACCATATATTTT; CDR3aa: CASSLGGGAGNTIYF
j_gene: TRBJ2-1; d_gene: -; len: 14; abundance: -; v_gene: TRBV12-2; CDR3nt: TGTGCAAGACCCGGGACTAGGGCGTACAATGAGCAGTTCTTC; CDR3aa: CARPGTRAYNEQFF
j_gene: TRBJ2-1; d_gene: -; len: 15; abundance: -; v_gene: TRBV7-2; CDR3nt: TGTGCCAGCAGCTTAGACCCCTTGGGAGGTAATGAGCAGTTCTTC; CDR3aa: CASSLDPLGGNEQFF